The clone carrying this T cell receptor beta chain was recorded only once. These data originate in a study of blood T cell repertoires in COVID-19. The assay was immunoSEQ multiplex PCR, and TCRdb's table has in-frame clones only and misses some. The repertoire has roughly 60,000 clones, 80% to 85% of them found once; the top ten carry 5.9%. The germline gives CDR1 SGHDT, CDR2 YYEEEE. V trimming: 4 bases; J trimming: 1 base; junction bases outside the gene matches: 8. The CDR3 length is 15 residues. The V gene is TRBV5-6, the J gene TRBJ2-7, with 7 bases identical to TRBD1. This TCR came from a human donor in a cohort sampled during active or convalescent COVID-19. Sample: peripheral blood. CDR3 in DNA: TGTGCCAGCAGCCTCTACGGGACAGAGTCCTACGAGCAGTACTTC. It is translated as CASSLYGTESYEQYF.